The following is a T cell receptor (beta chain) sequence with its context. These data belong to a study of blood T cell repertoires in COVID-19. The data were produced by immunoSEQ multiplex PCR, yet TCRdb's version contains in-frame clones alone and is incomplete. The repertoire has around 69,000 clones, approximately 92% of them found once; the top ten carry almost 5%. Germline-derived CDR1 and CDR2 are GTSNPN and SVGIG (reference sequence). With 4 bases removed from V and 5 bases from J, the gap between germline ends came to 9 bases. The CDR3 spans 13 residues. Sequenced: peripheral blood. The rearrangement links TRBV30 to TRBJ1-6; D is possibly TRBD1 (6 bases). This clonotype was obtained from a woman in her fifties or sixties with active COVID-19. The CDR3 DNA reads TGTGCCTGGAATGGACAGAATAATTCACCCCTCCACTTT. As protein: CAWNGQNNSPLHF.